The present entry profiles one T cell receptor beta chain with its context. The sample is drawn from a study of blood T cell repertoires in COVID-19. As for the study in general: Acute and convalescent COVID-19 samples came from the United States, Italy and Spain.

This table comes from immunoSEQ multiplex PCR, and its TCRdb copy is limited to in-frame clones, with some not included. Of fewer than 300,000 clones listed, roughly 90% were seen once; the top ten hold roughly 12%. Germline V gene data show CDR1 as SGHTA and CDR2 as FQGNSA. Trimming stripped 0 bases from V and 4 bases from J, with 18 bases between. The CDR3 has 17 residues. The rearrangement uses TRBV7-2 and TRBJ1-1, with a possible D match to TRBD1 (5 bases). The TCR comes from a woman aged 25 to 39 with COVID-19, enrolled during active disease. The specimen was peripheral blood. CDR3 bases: TGTGCCAGCAGCTTAGCGCAAGTGATTCGGGGGGTCACTGAAGCTTTCTTT. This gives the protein CASSLAQVIRGVTEAFF.